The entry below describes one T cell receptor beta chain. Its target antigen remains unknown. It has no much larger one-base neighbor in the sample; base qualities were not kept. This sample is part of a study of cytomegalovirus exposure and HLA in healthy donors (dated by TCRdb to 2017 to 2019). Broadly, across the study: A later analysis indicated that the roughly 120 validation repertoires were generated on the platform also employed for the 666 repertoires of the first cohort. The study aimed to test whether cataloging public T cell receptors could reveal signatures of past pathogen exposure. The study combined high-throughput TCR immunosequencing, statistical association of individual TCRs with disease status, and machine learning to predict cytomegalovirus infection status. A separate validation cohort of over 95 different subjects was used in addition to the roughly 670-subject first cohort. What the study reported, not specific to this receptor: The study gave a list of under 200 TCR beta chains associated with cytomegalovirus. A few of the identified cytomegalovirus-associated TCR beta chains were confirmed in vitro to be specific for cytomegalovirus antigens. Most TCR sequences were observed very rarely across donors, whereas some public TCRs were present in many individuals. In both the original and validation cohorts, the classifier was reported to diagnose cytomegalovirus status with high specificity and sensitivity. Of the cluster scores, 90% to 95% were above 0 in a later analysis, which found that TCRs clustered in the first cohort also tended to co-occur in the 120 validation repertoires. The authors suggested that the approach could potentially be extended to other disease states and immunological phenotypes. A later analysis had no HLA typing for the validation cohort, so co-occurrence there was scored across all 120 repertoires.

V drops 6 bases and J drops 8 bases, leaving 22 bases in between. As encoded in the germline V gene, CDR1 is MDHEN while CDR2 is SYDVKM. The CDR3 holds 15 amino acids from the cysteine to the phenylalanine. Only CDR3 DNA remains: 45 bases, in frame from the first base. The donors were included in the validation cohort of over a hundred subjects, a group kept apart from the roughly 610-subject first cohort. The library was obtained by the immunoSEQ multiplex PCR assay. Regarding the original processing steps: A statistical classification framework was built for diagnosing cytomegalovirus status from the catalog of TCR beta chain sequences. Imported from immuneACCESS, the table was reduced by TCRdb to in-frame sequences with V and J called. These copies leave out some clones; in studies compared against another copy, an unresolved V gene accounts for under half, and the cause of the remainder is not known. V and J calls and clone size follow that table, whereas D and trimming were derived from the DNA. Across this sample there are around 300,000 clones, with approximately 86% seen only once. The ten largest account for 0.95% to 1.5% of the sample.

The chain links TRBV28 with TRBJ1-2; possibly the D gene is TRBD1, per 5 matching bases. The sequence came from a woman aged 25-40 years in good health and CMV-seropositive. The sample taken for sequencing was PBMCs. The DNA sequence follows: TGTGCCAGCAGCAACCTCTGGCAGGGCAGAGTGGGCTACACCTTC. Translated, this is CASSNLWQGRVGYTF.